This TCR beta chain was recorded in a study of blood T cell repertoires in COVID-19. Study as a whole: The United States, Italy and Spain were the sources of the acute and convalescent COVID-19 samples. PBMCs, B-cell-depleted T cells, or T cells were the source of the cDNA or gDNA that made up the material.

As originally analysed: Estimated nucleated cell counts came from reference gene primer amplification. This table comes from immunoSEQ multiplex PCR, and its TCRdb copy is limited to in-frame clones, with some not included. The V and J calls and clone size are taken from that table; D and trimming were inferred from the DNA. The sample holds about 44,000 clones; 82% are singletons and the top ten take about 4.2%. The CDR3 runs 16 residues. V shed 2 bases and J shed 4 bases, with 16 bases lying between them. Germline V gene sequence: CDR1 MDHEN, CDR2 SYDVKM. This chain links TRBV28 with TRBJ2-3; possibly TRBD1 for D (6 bases). The sequenced sample consisted of peripheral blood. The clonotype comes from a woman aged 70 to 79 with acute or convalescent COVID-19. The CDR3 bases are TGTGCCAGCAGTTTAAAAGGACAGTCAAATTCAGATACGCAGTATTTT. This sequence encodes CASSLKGQSNSDTQYF.